The 20 T cell receptor beta chains below were found in one sample sequenced in a study of blood T cell repertoires in COVID-19. Repertoires were generated with immunoSEQ multiplex PCR, while TCRdb's copy carries only in-frame clones and drops some. The top ten clones hold more than 4.5% of a sample with some 100,000 clones, about 91% of them seen once. Sequenced sample: peripheral blood. Receptors were obtained from a woman of 80 years or more with active COVID-19.

The chain joins TRBV7-8 to TRBJ1-6; the match to TRBD1 covers 8 bases. CDR3 length: 15 amino acids. Trimming took 3 bases from V and 8 from J; bases not matched to a gene: 6. Germline V gene data show CDR1 as SGHVS and CDR2 as FQNEAQ. CDR3 sequence reads: CASSFLGQGDSPLHF. CDR3 DNA: TGTGCCAGCAGCTTCTTAGGACAGGGAGATTCACCCCTCCACTTT.

This chain links TRBV9 with TRBJ2-1; TRBD2 aligns across 11 bases. The trim removed 3 bases at V and 4 bases at J, leaving 6 bases unmatched. Germline loops: CDR1 SGDLS, CDR2 YYNGEE. This CDR3 contains 16 residues. Written as DNA, the CDR3 is TGTGCCAGCAGCGCACTTACTAGCGGGAGATACAATGAGCAGTTCTTC. This translates into CASSALTSGRYNEQFF.

This clone appeared once. CDR3 protein: CASSLVTGNGYTF. CDR3 sequence (DNA): TGTGCCAGCAGTTTAGTTACAGGGAATGGCTACACCTTC. The chain combines TRBV28 with TRBJ1-2, with D tentatively TRBD1 (6 bases). This CDR3 spans 13 amino acids. Trimming took off 2 bases at V and 6 bases at J, with 10 bases between the two ends. The V gene's germline CDR1 is MDHEN and CDR2 SYDVKM.

The V gene is TRBV6-6, the J gene TRBJ2-1; 11 bases fit TRBD2. The CDR3 is 16 residues long. The germline V gene encodes CDR1 MNHNY and CDR2 SVGAGI (reference sequence). Germline trimming cut 5 bases from V and 0 bases from J; bases unmatched to any gene: 3. CDR3 bases: TGTGCCAGCAGTCGACTAGCGGGGAGCTCCTACAATGAGCAGTTCTTC. Translated: CASSRLAGSSYNEQFF.

This chain links TRBV18 with TRBJ2-7; 7 bases are shared with TRBD1. Losses at the gene ends were 4 bases for V and 0 bases for J; bases not matched to a gene: 3. Germline CDR1 and CDR2: KGHSH and LQKENI. The CDR3 runs to 14 residues. The CDR3 bases are TGTGCCAGCTCACTGGGACAGAGCTCCTACGAGCAGTACTTC. Its protein is CASSLGQSSYEQYF.

This clone has a single count. In DNA form, the CDR3 reads TGTGCCAGCAGCGGAGTAGGACTAGCGGGGATTTATGAGCAGTTCTTC. Translated: CASSGVGLAGIYEQFF. The chain combines TRBV9 with TRBJ2-1, with 12 bases lining up with TRBD2. The junction had 9 bases not matched to a gene; V was cut back by 3 bases and J by 8 bases. The germline V gene encodes CDR1 SGDLS and CDR2 YYNGEE. The CDR3 runs 16 residues.

The CDR3 loop reads CASSLIPRQGTYEQYF. The CDR3 DNA reads as TGTGCCAGCAGTTTAATTCCTCGGCAGGGAACCTACGAGCAGTACTTC. The rearrangement links TRBV27 to TRBJ2-7; tentatively, D is TRBD1 (5 bases). CDR1 and CDR2 (germline): MNHEY, SMNVEV (reference sequence). The ends were cut back, 2 bases at V and 2 bases at J, with 16 bases in the middle. CDR3 length: 16 residues.

The chain joins TRBV5-5 to TRBJ2-2, with 10 bases aligning to TRBD2. In germline, CDR1 is SGHKS, CDR2 YYEKEE (reference sequence). The CDR3 is made up of 14 amino acids. J gave up 7 bases and V 2 bases, and 2 bases lay outside the gene matches. CDR3 in amino acids: CASSFLAGDGELFF. CDR3 sequence (DNA): TGTGCCAGCAGCTTTCTAGCGGGAGACGGGGAGCTGTTTTTT.

The genes are TRBV7-2 and TRBJ2-3, with D perhaps TRBD2 (5 bases). V shed 5 bases and J shed 1 base, with 10 bases lying between them. From germline, CDR1 is SGHTA and CDR2 FQGNSA. The CDR3 totals 14 residues. DNA of the CDR3: TGTGCCAGCAGCCCGGGATGGGGCACAGATACGCAGTATTTT. Translated, it gives CASSPGWGTDTQYF.

This clone showed up just once. This chain connects TRBV7-9 to TRBJ2-7; TRBD2 matches 9 bases. V was clipped by 6 bases and J by 7 bases; unmatched bases: 13. This CDR3 is built from 15 residues. Germline-derived CDR1 and CDR2 are SEHNR and FQNEAQ (reference sequence). CDR3 nucleotides: TGTGCCAGCAGAATCGGGACTAGCCGGGGTGGGGAGCAGTACTTC. Its protein product is CASRIGTSRGGEQYF.

V is TRBV30 and J is TRBJ2-3; 14 positions match TRBD2. The CDR3 has 16 amino acids. V lost 7 bases to trimming and J lost 1 base; unmatched junction nucleotides: 7. The germline CDR1 and CDR2 sequences are GTSNPN and SVGIG (reference sequence). CDR3 amino acids: CASSRGLAGGTDTQYF. CDR3 nucleotide sequence: TGTGCCTCCTCGCGGGGACTAGCGGGAGGCACAGATACGCAGTATTTT.

V usage is TRBV19 and J usage is TRBJ1-5; TRBD1 matches at 9 bases. CDR3 size: 19 residues. Germline assignment: CDR1 LNHDA and CDR2 SQIVND (reference sequence). After removal of 6 bases from V and 1 base from J, the junction contained 16 bases not matched to a gene. In DNA form, the CDR3 reads TGTGCCAGTAGCATTAACCGGGACAGGGCCCAAGGGAGCAATCAGCCCCAGCATTTT. Protein product: CASSINRDRAQGSNQPQHF.

CDR3 DNA sequence: TGTGCCAGCGGCTTGTATTCACCCCTCCACTTT. Residues: CASGLYSPLHF. The chain employs TRBV27 and TRBJ1-6; no firm D call. The germline CDR1 and CDR2 sequences are MNHEY and SMNVEV (reference sequence). This CDR3 is built from 11 residues. The ends were cut back, 8 bases at V and 8 bases at J, with 7 bases in the middle.

The chain joins TRBV4-3 to TRBJ1-6, with 10 positions matching TRBD1. The CDR3 is 15 residues long. With V trimmed by 2 bases and J by 9 bases, 4 bases remained unmatched. CDR1 is LGHNA, CDR2 YSLEER, per germline. CDR3 in amino acids: CASSQTGQGSSPLHF. CDR3 coding DNA: TGCGCCAGCAGCCAAACGGGACAGGGGAGTTCACCCCTCCACTTT.

This chain joins TRBV3-1 (or the pseudogene TRBV3-2) and TRBJ2-5; TRBD2 matches 10 bases. Per the germline V gene, CDR1 is LGHDT and CDR2 is YNNKEL (reference sequence). The junction had 15 bases not matched to a gene; V was cut back by 3 bases and J by 5 bases. This CDR3 comprises 18 residues. CDR3 coding DNA: TGTGCCAGCAGCCACCGGACCGGTCTAGCGGGAGAGATTGAGACCCAGTACTTC. Translating it yields CASSHRTGLAGEIETQYF.

The V call is TRBV21-1, the J call TRBJ1-1. TRBV21-1 is a documented pseudogene. The CDR3 runs 13 residues. Here the CDR3 DNA reads TGTGCCAGCGGGGAGGGGATTAGGACTGAAGCTTTCTTT. Amino acids: CASGEGIRTEAFF.

For the CDR3, the DNA is TGTGCCAGCAGCACCAGTGGGGGGTCTAGTCAGCCCCAGCATTTT. Protein sequence: CASSTSGGSSQPQHF. The chain employs TRBV21-1 and TRBJ1-5. TRBV21-1 is a pseudogene. The CDR3 runs to 15 residues.

CDR3 sequence reads: CAISEFGGRYNEQFF. The CDR3 nucleotides are TGTGCCATCAGTGAATTTGGCGGCCGCTACAATGAGCAGTTCTTC. The V and J genes are TRBV10-3 and TRBJ2-1; D call uncertain. CDR1 ENHRY and CDR2 SYGVKD come from the germline V gene. The CDR3 is made up of 15 amino acids. V lost 3 bases, J lost 3 bases, and 12 bases lay in between.

The chain employs TRBV7-2 and TRBJ1-3; a weak D match, TRBD1 (6 bases). Trimming stripped 4 bases from V and 0 bases from J, with 13 bases between. CDR1 is SGHTA, CDR2 FQGNSA, per germline. The length of the CDR3 is 16 residues. The DNA of the CDR3 is TGTGCCAGCAGCTCCGGGGGGCCGTACTCTGGAAACACCATATATTTT. The encoded protein is CASSSGGPYSGNTIYF.

The V call is TRBV7-9, the J call TRBJ2-7; weak D call: TRBD2 (6 bases). V lost 5 bases to trimming and J lost 6 bases, with 11 bases between them. This CDR3 contains 12 residues. Germline CDR1 and CDR2: SEHNR and FQNEAQ (reference sequence). The CDR3 is CASSDLASEQYF. The CDR3 DNA reads as TGTGCCAGCAGCGACCTAGCGTCCGAGCAGTACTTC.